This T cell receptor beta chain was recorded in a study of blood T cell repertoires in COVID-19. Study details: Some COVID-19 samples were acute and others convalescent; all came from the United States, Italy and Spain. PBMCs, B-cell-depleted T cells, or T cells were the source of the cDNA or gDNA that made up the material.

V gave up 3 bases and J gave up 0 bases; unmatched junction bases: 5. Germline assignment: CDR1 SGHDT and CDR2 YYEEEE. This CDR3 is 15 amino acids long. Per the authors' pipeline: Amplification with reference gene primers provided the estimates of nucleated cell counts. Sequencing used immunoSEQ multiplex PCR; TCRdb keeps in-frame clones, though not all of them. The DNA was the basis for D and trimming; V, J and clone size are from that table. This sample has 100,000 to 150,000 clones, with 88% found just once. The receptor was isolated from a human donor in a cohort sampled during active COVID-19. Material: peripheral blood. The chain uses TRBV5-6 and TRBJ1-1; TRBD1 agrees at 7 bases. Here the CDR3 reads CASSWRTGMNTEAFF. DNA of the CDR3: TGTGCCAGCAGCTGGCGGACAGGAATGAACACTGAAGCTTTCTTT.